This T cell receptor beta chain was obtained from a study of cytomegalovirus exposure and HLA in healthy donors. Study-wide results and limits: Reports indicate that TCR beta sequences accurately predicted the HLA-A and HLA-B alleles of most subjects. Productive status was seen about 90% or about 30% of the time for most TCR beta V segments in an earlier analysis.

This clone was observed a few times. Its antigen is unidentified. The PCR was carried out with 60 Vbeta primers and 13 Jbeta primers. TCRdb's copy holds only in-frame clones and misses some; the assay was immunoSEQ multiplex PCR. The sample contains 150,000 to 200,000 clones, roughly 70% of which appear only once. The CDR3 is 15 amino acids. Germline lookup yields CDR1 MNHEY and CDR2 SMNVEV (reference sequence). Trimming took 0 bases from V and 3 from J; bases not matched to a gene: 4. This sequence was found in a girl aged 10 to 17 in good health and CMV-seronegative. The chain recombines TRBV27 with TRBJ2-7, with 8 nucleotides matching TRBD1. The source material was PBMCs. The CDR3 bases are TGTGCCAGCAGTTTATCTCAGGGGGCCGGCTACGAGCAGTACTTC. Residues: CASSLSQGAGYEQYF.